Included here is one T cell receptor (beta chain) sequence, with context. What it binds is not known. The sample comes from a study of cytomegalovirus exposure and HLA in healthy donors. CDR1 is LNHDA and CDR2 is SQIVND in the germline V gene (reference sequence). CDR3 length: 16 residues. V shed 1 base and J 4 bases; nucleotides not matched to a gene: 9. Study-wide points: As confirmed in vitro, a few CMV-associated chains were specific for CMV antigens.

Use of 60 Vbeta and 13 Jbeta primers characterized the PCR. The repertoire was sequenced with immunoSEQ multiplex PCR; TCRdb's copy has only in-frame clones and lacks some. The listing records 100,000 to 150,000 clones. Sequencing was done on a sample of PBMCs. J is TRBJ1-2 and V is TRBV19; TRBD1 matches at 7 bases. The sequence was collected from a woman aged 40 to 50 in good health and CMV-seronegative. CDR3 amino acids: CASSIAQSTGPYGYTF. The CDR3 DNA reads TGTGCCAGTAGTATAGCTCAATCGACAGGGCCCTATGGCTACACCTTC.